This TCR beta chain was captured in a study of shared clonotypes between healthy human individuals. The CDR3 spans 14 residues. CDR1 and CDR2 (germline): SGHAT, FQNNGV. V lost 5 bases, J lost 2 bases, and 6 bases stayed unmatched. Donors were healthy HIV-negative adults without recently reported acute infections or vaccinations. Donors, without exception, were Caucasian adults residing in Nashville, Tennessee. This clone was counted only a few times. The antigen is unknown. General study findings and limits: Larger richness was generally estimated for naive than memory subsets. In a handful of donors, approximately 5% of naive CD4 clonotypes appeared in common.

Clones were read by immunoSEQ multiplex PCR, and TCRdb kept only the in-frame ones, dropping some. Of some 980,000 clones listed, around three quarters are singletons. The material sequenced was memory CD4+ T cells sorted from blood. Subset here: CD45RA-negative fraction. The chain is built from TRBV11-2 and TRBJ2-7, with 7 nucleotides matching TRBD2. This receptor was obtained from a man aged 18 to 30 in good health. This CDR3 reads CASSHPSGTYEQYF. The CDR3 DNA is TGTGCCAGCAGCCATCCTAGCGGTACCTACGAGCAGTACTTC.